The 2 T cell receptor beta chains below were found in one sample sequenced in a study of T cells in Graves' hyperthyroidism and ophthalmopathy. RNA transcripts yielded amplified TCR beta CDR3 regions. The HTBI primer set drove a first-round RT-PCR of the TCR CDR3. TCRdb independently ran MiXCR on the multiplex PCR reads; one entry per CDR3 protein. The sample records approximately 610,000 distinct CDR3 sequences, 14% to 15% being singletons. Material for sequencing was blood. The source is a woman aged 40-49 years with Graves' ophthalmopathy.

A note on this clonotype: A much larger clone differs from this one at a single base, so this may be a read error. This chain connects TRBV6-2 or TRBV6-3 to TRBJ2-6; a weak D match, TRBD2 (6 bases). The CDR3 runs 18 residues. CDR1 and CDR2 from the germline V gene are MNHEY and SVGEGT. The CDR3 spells CANSYSEGKGSGANVLTF. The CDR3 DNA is TGTGCCAACAGTTACTCGGAGGGGAAGGGGTCTGGGGCCAACGTCCTGACTTTC.

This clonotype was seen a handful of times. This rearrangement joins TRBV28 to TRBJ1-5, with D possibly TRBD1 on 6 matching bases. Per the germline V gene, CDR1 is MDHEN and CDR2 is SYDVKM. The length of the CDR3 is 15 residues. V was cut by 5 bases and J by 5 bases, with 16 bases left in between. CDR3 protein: CASSPSGAGDQPQHF. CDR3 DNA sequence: TGTGCCAGCAGTCCGTCAGGGGCTGGGGATCAGCCCCAGCATTTT. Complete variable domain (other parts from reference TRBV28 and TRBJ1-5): DVKVTQSSRYLVKRTGEKVFLECVQDMDHENMFWYRQDPGLGLRLIYFSYDVKMKEKGDIPEGYSVSREKKERFSLILESASTNQTSMYLCASSPSGAGDQPQHFGDGTRLSIL.